The clone carrying this T cell receptor beta chain showed up just once. The protocol was immunoSEQ multiplex PCR, while the TCRdb copy is restricted to in-frame clones and leaves out a portion. Of 27,000 or so clones in the sample, approximately 86% were seen once. The sample is drawn from a study of T cells in narcolepsy. For the study at large: Enrolled donors included narcolepsy type 1 or type 2 patients and healthy controls.

The specimen sequenced was CD45RA- memory CD4+ T cells from PBMCs. This sequence originates from a human donor with narcolepsy.

CDR3 bases: TGCGCCAGCAGCTTTACACCAACGGGGGAGACCCAGTACTTC. The encoded protein is CASSFTPTGETQYF. The chain is built from TRBV5-1 and TRBJ2-5, with a possible D match to TRBD2 (5 bases). CDR3 length: 14 residues. V was trimmed by 2 bases and J by 5 bases, leaving 13 bases between them. The germline V gene encodes CDR1 SGHRS and CDR2 YFSETQ.